This TCR beta chain was obtained from a study of T cell changes during pregnancy in multiple sclerosis (dated by TCRdb to the late 2010s). With respect to the entire study: The study examined how the T cell repertoire changed over the course of pregnancy in women with multiple sclerosis.

Library preparation was by the immunoSEQ multiplex PCR assay. Here the immuneACCESS table is served through TCRdb, limited to in-frame sequences with V and J called. Missing clones are a known gap in these copies; in checked studies unresolved V genes cover under half, and the rest lacks a known reason. Counted in this sample were 35,000 to 40,000 clones; approximately 90% of them appeared once. In total, the top ten clones hold around 7.3% of the sample. About this clone itself: Its antigen is not yet known. No much larger clonotype is one base removed from it; base qualities were not supplied.

The sample consisted of CD8+ T cells from peripheral blood mononuclear cells, taken in the third trimester of pregnancy. The source of this sequence is a female donor with multiple sclerosis, enrolled in a pregnancy study.

The nucleotides read TGTGCCAGCAGTTACTCGACGGGACAGGGGAACTACGAGCAGTACTTC. Its coded protein is CASSYSTGQGNYEQYF. The chain couples TRBV6-6 to TRBJ2-7; TRBD1 aligns with 10 central bases. Trimming leaves V shorter by 0 bases and J shorter by 3 bases, with the junction holding 5 bases beyond the gene matches. Its CDR3 holds 16 amino acids, cysteine through phenylalanine. Only the CDR3 region is kept as DNA, spanning 48 bases read in frame from base 1. CDR1 and CDR2, per the germline V gene (reference sequence), are MNHNY and SVGAGI.